One TCR beta chain is described in this entry. Its antigen is still unknown. No clone much larger than this one lies a single base away; base qualities are absent. This entry comes from a study of T cell changes during pregnancy in multiple sclerosis (dated by TCRdb to the late 2010s). Context from the whole study: In women with multiple sclerosis, the researchers looked at how the T cell repertoire shifted as pregnancy progressed.

The method behind the library was the immunoSEQ multiplex PCR assay. This immuneACCESS table, as held by TCRdb, lists in-frame sequences with V and J called but not all clones. Of the missing ones, under half trace to an unresolved V gene in checked studies; the others have no known cause. Within this sample are about 13,000 clones, with roughly 90% of them counted one time only. Around 13% of the sample is in the top ten clones. The germline V end is reduced by 1 base and the J end by 7 bases; junction bases left unmatched: 6. The CDR3 spans 15 residues, from the cysteine through the phenylalanine. Solely the CDR3 DNA is kept, with 45 bases framed from the first base. Via the germline V gene, CDR1 is SQVTM and CDR2 ANQGSEA.

The chain is encoded by TRBV29-1 joined to TRBJ1-4, with 10 bases aligning to TRBD1. Sequencing was performed on CD8+ T cells from peripheral blood mononuclear cells, taken after pregnancy. This TCR came from a female donor in good health, enrolled as a control in a pregnancy study. The CDR3: CSVEGWDRGGEKLFF. The nucleotide sequence is given as TGCAGCGTTGAAGGATGGGACAGGGGAGGTGAAAAACTGTTTTTT.